The clone carrying this TCR beta chain was recorded once. This entry is derived from a study of blood T cell repertoires in COVID-19. About the study: Samples came from the United States, Italy and Spain, spanning acute and convalescent COVID-19.

Assignments of participants to cohorts depended upon their own reported clinical history. This CDR3 has 13 residues. Germline V gene sequence: CDR1 LGHDT, CDR2 YNNKEL (reference sequence). Trimming cost V 1 base and J 5 bases, with 6 bases left between them. Here immunoSEQ multiplex PCR was the method, and the copy in TCRdb shows in-frame clones only, minus some. The repertoire holds a few hundred thousand clones, with roughly 87% as singletons. The material sequenced was PBMCs or T cells enriched from blood (not recorded which). The receptor comes from a woman aged 18-35 years who had recovered from COVID-19. This chain links TRBV3-1 (or the pseudogene TRBV3-2) with TRBJ2-1; D call uncertain. The CDR3 bases are TGTGCCAGCAGCCAAGTGAGCCACAATGAGCAGTTCTTC. Translating it yields CASSQVSHNEQFF.